This T cell receptor (beta chain) was recorded in a study of cytomegalovirus exposure and HLA in healthy donors. CDR1 is SGDLS and CDR2 is YYNGEE in the germline V gene. Unmatched junction bases numbered 15, after V lost 8 bases and J lost 2 bases. The CDR3 totals 17 residues. The primer mix had 60 Vbeta and 13 Jbeta primers. Produced via immunoSEQ multiplex PCR; TCRdb's table is partial and in-frame only. The sample lists 120,000 or so clones; around 76% were seen once. The TCR sequence derives from a man aged 50-60 years in good health and CMV-seropositive. The sequenced sample consisted of PBMCs. This chain links TRBV9 with TRBJ2-1; 8 nucleotides match TRBD2. The CDR3 protein is CASNYNSGTIPYNEQFF. The CDR3 DNA follows: TGTGCCAGTAATTATAATAGCGGGACAATCCCCTACAATGAGCAGTTCTTC.